What follows is one T cell receptor (beta chain) and its context. Its antigen is unidentified. These data belong to a study of cytomegalovirus exposure and HLA in healthy donors. Findings of the study overall: Later on, a genetic analysis was performed. It linked a missense variant in DCLRE1C with V- and J-gene trimming of TCR beta. The study found most TCR sequences rare, yet found some public TCRs in many donors. Prior analysis indicated that the majority of TCR beta V segments exhibited productivity approximately 90% or approximately 30% of the time.

The primer mix had 60 Vbeta and 13 Jbeta primers. Clones were read by immunoSEQ multiplex PCR, and TCRdb kept only the in-frame ones, dropping some. This sample contains about 160,000 clones. Trimming left V 1 base short and J 5 bases short, with 11 bases between. Per germline, CDR1 SEHNR and CDR2 FQNEAQ (reference sequence). This CDR3 spans 15 amino acids. Sequenced material: PBMCs. This clonotype was sampled from a man aged 25-45 years in good health and CMV-seronegative. The chain recombines TRBV7-9 with TRBJ1-4, with a possible D match to TRBD1 (5 bases). The CDR3 bases are TGTGCCAGCAGCTTAGATCGGCAGGGAAATGAAAAACTGTTTTTT. This translates into CASSLDRQGNEKLFF. The full variable domain, completed using reference TRBV7-9 and TRBJ1-4, is DTGVSQNPRHKITKRGQNVTFRCDPISEHNRLYWYRQTLGQGPEFLTYFQNEAQLEKSRLLSDRFSAERPKGSFSTLEIQRTEQGDSAMYLCASSLDRQGNEKLFFGSGTQLSVL.